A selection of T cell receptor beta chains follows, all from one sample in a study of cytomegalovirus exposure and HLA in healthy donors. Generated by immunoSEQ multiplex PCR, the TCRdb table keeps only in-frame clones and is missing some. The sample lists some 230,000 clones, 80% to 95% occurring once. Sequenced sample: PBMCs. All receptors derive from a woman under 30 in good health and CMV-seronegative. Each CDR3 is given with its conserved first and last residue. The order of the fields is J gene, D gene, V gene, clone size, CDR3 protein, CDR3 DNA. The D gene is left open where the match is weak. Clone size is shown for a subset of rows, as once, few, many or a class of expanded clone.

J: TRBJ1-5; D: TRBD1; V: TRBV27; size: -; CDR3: CASSRQGAADSQPQHF; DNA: TGTGCCAGCAGTCGGCAGGGGGCGGCTGATAGTCAGCCCCAGCATTTT
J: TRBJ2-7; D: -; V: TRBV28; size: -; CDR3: CASSLLTLFSEQYF; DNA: TGTGCCAGCAGTTTATTGACTTTATTTTCCGAGCAGTACTTC
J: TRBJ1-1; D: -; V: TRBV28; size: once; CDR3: CASSSDRRGNTEAFF; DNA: TGTGCCAGCAGTTCCGACAGACGCGGGAACACTGAAGCTTTCTTT
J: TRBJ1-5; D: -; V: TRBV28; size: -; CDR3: CASKKGEILTQPQHF; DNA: TGTGCCAGTAAAAAAGGGGAAATTTTGACTCAGCCCCAGCATTTT
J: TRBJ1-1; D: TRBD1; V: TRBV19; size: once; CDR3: CASSIQGVNTEAFF; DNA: TGTGCCAGTAGTATCCAGGGGGTGAACACTGAAGCTTTCTTT
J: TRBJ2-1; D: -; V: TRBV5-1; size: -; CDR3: CASSLSTSYNEQFF; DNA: TGCGCCAGCAGCTTGTCTACCTCCTACAATGAGCAGTTCTTC
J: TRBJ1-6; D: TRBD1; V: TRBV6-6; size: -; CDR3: CASSYLPTGVNSPLHF; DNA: TGTGCCAGCAGTTACCTCCCGACAGGGGTGAATTCACCCCTCCACTTT
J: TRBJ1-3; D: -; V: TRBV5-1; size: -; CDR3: CASSLEGVGNTIYF; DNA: TGCGCCAGCAGCTTGGAGGGGGTAGGAAACACCATATATTTT
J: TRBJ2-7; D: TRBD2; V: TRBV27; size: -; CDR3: CASSLRTSGSTEQYF; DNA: TGTGCCAGCAGTTTGAGGACTAGCGGGAGTACCGAGCAGTACTTC
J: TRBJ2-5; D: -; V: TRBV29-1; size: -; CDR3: CSVEPGFGETQYF; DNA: TGCAGCGTTGAACCGGGGTTCGGAGAGACCCAGTACTTC
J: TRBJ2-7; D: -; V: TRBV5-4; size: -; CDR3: CASSSPREVRYEQYF; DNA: TGTGCCAGCAGCTCGCCAAGGGAGGTACGCTACGAGCAGTACTTC
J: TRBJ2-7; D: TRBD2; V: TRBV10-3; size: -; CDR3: CAISVASGSSPIQDEQYF; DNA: TGTGCCATCAGTGTTGCCAGCGGGAGTTCCCCGATACAGGACGAGCAGTACTTC
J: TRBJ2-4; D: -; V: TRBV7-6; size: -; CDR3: CASSLVAPVGKEDKNIQYF; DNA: TGTGCCAGCAGCTTAGTAGCTCCAGTGGGTAAGGAAGACAAAAACATTCAGTACTTC
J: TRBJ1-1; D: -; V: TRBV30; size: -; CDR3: CAWSISRGFPFF; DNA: TGTGCCTGGAGTATAAGCAGGGGCTTCCCTTTCTTT
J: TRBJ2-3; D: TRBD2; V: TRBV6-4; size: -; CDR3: CASSVFAGGTDTQYF; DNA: TGTGCCAGCAGTGTCTTCGCGGGGGGAACAGATACGCAGTATTTT
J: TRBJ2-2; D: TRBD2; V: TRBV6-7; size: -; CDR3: CASSYSTGSGRPGELFF; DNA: TGTGCCAGCAGTTACTCCACGGGCAGCGGGAGGCCCGGGGAGCTGTTTTTT
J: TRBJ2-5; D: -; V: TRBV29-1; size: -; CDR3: CSVEDQGGETQYF; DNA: TGCAGCGTTGAAGATCAAGGGGGAGAGACCCAGTACTTC
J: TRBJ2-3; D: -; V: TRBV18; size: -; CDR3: CASSPGLDTQYF; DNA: TGTGCCAGCTCTCCAGGGCTAGATACGCAGTATTTT
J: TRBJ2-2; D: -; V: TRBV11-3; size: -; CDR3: CASSLSGRNTGELFF; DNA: TGTGCCAGCAGCTTATCCGGGAGGAACACCGGGGAGCTGTTTTTT
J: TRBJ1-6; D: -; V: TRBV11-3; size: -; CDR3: CASSLGVENSPLHF; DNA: TGTGCCAGCAGCTTAGGCGTCGAGAATTCACCCCTCCACTTT
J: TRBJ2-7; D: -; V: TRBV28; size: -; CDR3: CASTGRTYYEQYF; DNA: TGTGCCAGTACAGGTCGAACATACTACGAGCAGTACTTC
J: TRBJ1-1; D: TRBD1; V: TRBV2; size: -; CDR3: CASRARDRVVGTEAFF; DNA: TGTGCCAGCAGAGCCCGGGACAGGGTGGTAGGGACTGAAGCTTTCTTT
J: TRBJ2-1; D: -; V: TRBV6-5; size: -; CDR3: CASSYMSGRNYNEQFF; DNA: TGTGCCAGCAGTTACATGTCCGGGAGAAACTACAATGAGCAGTTCTTC
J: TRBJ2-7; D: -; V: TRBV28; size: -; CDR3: CASSPSGSDEQYF; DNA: TGTGCCAGCAGCCCATCGGGGTCGGATGAGCAGTACTTC
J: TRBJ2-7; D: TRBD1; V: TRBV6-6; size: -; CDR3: CASGGQGSGDEQYF; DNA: TGTGCCAGCGGGGGACAGGGTTCGGGCGACGAGCAGTACTTC